What follows are 25 T cell receptor beta chains derived from one specimen sequenced in a study of response to subunit inactivated influenza vaccine. Via MiXCR, TCRdb re-called the RT-PCR reads, giving one row per CDR3 protein. The sample yields more than 150,000 distinct CDR3 sequences, roughly a tenth seen once. Sequencing used CD8+ T cells sorted from PBMCs, obtained less than 25 months after vaccination. The receptors here all came from a man between 50 and 70 years old who received an inactivated influenza vaccine.

V and J are TRBV7-8 and TRBJ2-5; 7 nucleotides match TRBD1. This CDR3 has 11 amino acids. The V gene end was trimmed by 3 bases and the J gene end by 9 bases; junction bases not matched to a gene: 1. Germline assignment: CDR1 SGHVS and CDR2 FQNEAQ. The CDR3 sequence: CASSLGTAQYF. The CDR3 coding sequence is TGTGCCAGCAGCTTGGGGACAGCCCAGTACTTC. Based on the CDR3 plus reference TRBV7-8 and TRBJ2-5, the full variable domain is GAGVSQSPRYKVAKRGQDVALRCDPISGHVSLFWYQQALGQGPEFLTYFQNEAQLDKSGLPSDRFFAERPEGSVSTLKIQRTQQEDSAVYLCASSLGTAQYFGPGTRLLVL.

This clonotype has at least ten counts. This sequence joins TRBV12-3 or TRBV12-4 and TRBJ2-2; D is uncertain. The CDR3 has 20 residues. V gave up 3 bases and J gave up 5 bases, with 28 bases separating them. Here the CDR3 reads CASSFSHVAAGRSPTGELFF. CDR3 DNA: TGTGCCAGCAGTTTTTCTCACGTGGCAGCTGGAAGGAGCCCTACCGGGGAGCTGTTTTTT.

V gene TRBV3-1 combines with J gene TRBJ2-1; a weak D match, TRBD1 (6 bases). Germline values: CDR1 LGHDT, CDR2 YNNKEL (reference sequence). There are 15 residues in the CDR3. The V gene lost 5 bases and the J gene lost 3 bases, with 14 bases spanning the gap. CDR3 nucleotides: TGTGCCAGCAGCACCCCCGGACAGTACTACAATGAGCAGTTCTTC. It encodes CASSTPGQYYNEQFF.

The chain couples TRBV11-2 to TRBJ2-2, with D uncertain. Between the trimmed V and J ends, which lost 6 bases and 1 base, there was a span of 3 bases. Germline-derived CDR1 and CDR2 are SGHAT and FQNNGV. The CDR3 runs 12 residues. As DNA, the CDR3 is TGTGCCAGCAGGAAGAACACCGGGGAGCTGTTTTTT. As protein: CASRKNTGELFF.

V usage is TRBV4-3 and J usage is TRBJ2-2; no clear D gene. CDR1 is LGHNA and CDR2 is YSLEER in the germline V gene. There are 15 residues in the CDR3. V lost 0 bases and J lost 0, with 5 bases in between. CDR3 sequence (DNA): TGCGCCAGCAGCCAAGACTTCTCGAACACCGGGGAGCTGTTTTTT. Amino acid sequence: CASSQDFSNTGELFF.

This clonotype was seen a handful of times. This chain joins TRBV6-5 and TRBJ2-1; D is undetermined. Germline V gene lookup returns CDR1 MNHEY and CDR2 SVGAGI. CDR3 length: 14 amino acids. V was cut by 4 bases and J by 5 bases, with 12 bases left in between. CDR3 in amino acids: CASSSLGQHNEQFF. CDR3 DNA: TGTGCCAGCAGTTCCCTCGGGCAGCACAATGAGCAGTTCTTC.

The genes are TRBV4-1 and TRBJ1-4; no clear D. V was trimmed by 1 base and J by 5 bases, leaving 11 bases between them. Germline CDR1 is MGHRA and CDR2 is YSYEKL. This CDR3 comprises 15 residues. The CDR3 DNA is TGCGCCAGCAGCCAAGTAGGAGTGGGCAATGAAAAACTGTTTTTT. Protein product: CASSQVGVGNEKLFF.

This clonotype has ten or more counts. The rearrangement links TRBV3-1 to TRBJ2-1, with 16 bases identical to TRBD2. With 1 base clipped from V and 3 bases from J, the junction kept 3 bases outside the gene matches. The germline V gene has CDR1 LGHDT and CDR2 YNNKEL (reference sequence). The CDR3 runs to 18 residues. CDR3 residues: CASSQGGLAGGVYNEQFF. The CDR3 DNA is TGTGCCAGCAGCCAAGGGGGACTAGCGGGAGGGGTCTACAATGAGCAGTTCTTC.

The V gene is TRBV28, the J gene TRBJ2-1; D gene ambiguous. CDR3 length: 10 amino acids. Germline values: CDR1 MDHEN, CDR2 SYDVKM. V lost 6 bases and J 8 bases, leaving 5 bases between the germline ends. CDR3 DNA: TGTGCCAGCAGCTCGCATGAGCAGTTCTTC. Its protein is CASSSHEQFF.

The chain uses TRBV29-1 and TRBJ2-7; D is perhaps TRBD1 (6 bases). CDR1 SQVTM and CDR2 ANQGSEA come from the germline V gene. The V end lost 3 bases, the J end lost 2 bases, and 11 bases lay between the germline ends. This CDR3 is 13 amino acids long. In nucleotides, the CDR3 is TGCAGCGTTGAGTCGGACAGAACCTACGAGCAGTACTTC. Translating it yields CSVESDRTYEQYF.

This clonotype has just one count. The CDR3 region is CASSADSFLQETQYF. CDR3 nucleotide sequence: TGTGCCAGCAGCGCAGACAGTTTTCTCCAAGAGACCCAGTACTTC. The rearrangement joins TRBV9 to TRBJ2-5; possible D gene TRBD1, 5 bases. There are 15 residues in the CDR3. Germline-derived CDR1 and CDR2 are SGDLS and YYNGEE. Trimming cost V 3 bases and J 1 base, with 13 bases left between them.

The sample holds many counts of this clonotype. This chain connects TRBV2 to TRBJ2-1; the D is unclear. From germline, CDR1 is SNHLY and CDR2 FYNNEI. The V and J ends lost 4 bases and 7 bases respectively, with 8 bases between them. CDR3 length: 12 amino acids. This chain's CDR3 is CASSVRGNEQFF. The CDR3 region has the DNA TGTGCCAGCAGTGTACGCGGAAATGAGCAGTTCTTC.

The chain joins TRBV12-3 or TRBV12-4 to TRBJ2-2; D may be TRBD2 (5 bases). V was cut by 2 bases and J by 0 bases, with 13 bases left in between. This CDR3 comprises 17 residues. CDR3 amino acids: CASSLWPGEANTGELFF. CDR3 nucleotides: TGTGCCAGCAGTTTATGGCCCGGGGAAGCGAACACCGGGGAGCTGTTTTTT.

The chain has TRBV30 and TRBJ2-1; 7 positions agree with TRBD2. Looked up from germline, CDR1 is GTSNPN and CDR2 is SVGIG (reference sequence). Trimming cost V 0 bases and J 6 bases; bases outside gene matches: 2. The CDR3 runs to 13 residues. The DNA of the CDR3 is TGTGCCTGGAGTGTGCTAGCGGTCAATGAGCAGTTCTTC. Protein sequence: CAWSVLAVNEQFF.

The V and J genes are TRBV4-2 and TRBJ2-1; 12 nucleotides match TRBD2. Trimming cost V 3 bases and J 7 bases; bases outside gene matches: 4. Germline V CDR1 and CDR2: LGHNA, YNFKEQ. The CDR3 is 15 amino acids. The CDR3 is CASSQGTSGWNEQFF. The CDR3 coding sequence is TGTGCCAGCAGCCAGGGGACTAGCGGGTGGAATGAGCAGTTCTTC.

This clonotype was observed a few times. J is TRBJ1-2 and V is TRBV18; 9 bases agree with TRBD1. This CDR3 is 16 amino acids long. Trimming cost V 2 bases and J 3 bases; bases outside gene matches: 7. The germline gives CDR1 KGHSH, CDR2 LQKENI. The CDR3 region is CASSPITGGDYYGYTF. The CDR3 DNA is TGTGCCAGCTCACCAATAACAGGGGGCGACTACTATGGCTACACCTTC.

This clonotype was seen a few times. This chain joins TRBV24-1 and TRBJ2-7; possible D gene TRBD1, 6 bases. Between the trimmed V and J ends, which lost 6 bases and 2 bases, there was a span of 25 bases. The CDR3 contains 18 residues. Germline CDR1 KGHDR, CDR2 SFDVKD. In nucleotides, the CDR3 is TGTGCCACCAGTTGGGCCCCGGGGAAAACGGGACACCCCTACGAGCAGTACTTC. It yields the protein CATSWAPGKTGHPYEQYF.

The chain combines TRBV28 with TRBJ2-1, with 11 bases lining up with TRBD2. V trimming: 3 bases; J trimming: 4 bases; junction bases outside the gene matches: 8. CDR3 length: 17 residues. Germline assignment: CDR1 MDHEN and CDR2 SYDVKM. CDR3 region: CASSFSLTSGEYNEQFF. DNA for the CDR3: TGTGCCAGCAGTTTTTCCTTGACTAGCGGGGAGTACAATGAGCAGTTCTTC.

This clonotype was recorded at least ten times. The V call is TRBV28, the J call TRBJ2-4; TRBD2 matches at 8 bases. Germline loops: CDR1 MDHEN, CDR2 SYDVKM. The ends lost 4 bases at V and 0 bases at J; junction bases unmatched: 11. The CDR3 totals 18 residues. The DNA for the CDR3 is TGTGCCAGCAGTTATCTAGCGGGTCCAGCCCTAGCCAAAAACATTCAGTACTTC. This codes for CASSYLAGPALAKNIQYF.

This clonotype showed up many times. The gene calls are TRBV4-3 and TRBJ1-1; the D is unclear. The CDR3 length is 19 residues. Trimming removed 0 bases from V and 4 bases from J, with 24 bases in between. Looked up from germline, CDR1 is LGHNA and CDR2 is YSLEER. The CDR3 nucleotides are TGCGCCAGCAGCCAAGATAGGTCGGGGTCGGAGCCCCTGGCCACTGAAGCTTTCTTT. Its protein is CASSQDRSGSEPLATEAFF.

The chain combines TRBV6-2 or TRBV6-3 with TRBJ1-6, with D tentatively TRBD1 (5 bases). There are 16 residues in the CDR3. With 7 bases removed from V and 6 bases from J, the gap between germline ends came to 19 bases. The germline gives CDR1 MNHEY, CDR2 SVGEGT. This chain's CDR3 is CASTGPDRRVNSPLHF. The CDR3 nucleotides read TGTGCCAGCACCGGCCCCGACAGAAGAGTTAATTCACCCCTCCACTTT.

This clonotype was detected a few times. The gene calls are TRBV5-1 and TRBJ2-5, with TRBD1 matching 7 bases. CDR1 and CDR2 (germline): SGHRS, YFSETQ. Trimming took 3 bases from V and 5 from J; bases not matched to a gene: 4. CDR3 length: 13 amino acids. Here the CDR3 DNA reads TGCGCCAGCAGCTCCAGGGGGTTTGAGACCCAGTACTTC. The encoded protein is CASSSRGFETQYF.

In DNA, the CDR3 is TGTGCCAGCAGTTATCAAGGAGAAGCTTTCTTT. Translating gives CASSYQGEAFF. V usage is TRBV2 and J usage is TRBJ1-1, with D unclear. The germline gives CDR1 SNHLY, CDR2 FYNNEI. V lost 5 bases and J lost 8, with 9 bases in between. The CDR3 runs to 11 residues.

The chain is built from TRBV29-1 and TRBJ2-1; 8 bases align to TRBD2. In germline, CDR1 is SQVTM, CDR2 ANQGSEA. V lost 6 bases and J lost 0; bases outside the gene matches: 10. The CDR3 has 16 residues. The CDR3 nucleotides are TGCAGCGTAATTCGACTAGCGCCAAGCTCCTACAATGAGCAGTTCTTC. Translation: CSVIRLAPSSYNEQFF.

This chain joins TRBV20-1 and TRBJ2-1; TRBD2 aligns across 7 bases. This CDR3 has 13 amino acids. Trimming cost V 2 bases and J 7 bases; bases outside gene matches: 5. Germline-derived CDR1 and CDR2 are DFQATT and SNEGSKA (reference sequence). The CDR3 DNA is TGCAGTGCTAGAACTAGCGAAAGGAATGAGCAGTTCTTC. It encodes CSARTSERNEQFF.